These T cell receptor beta chains were read from a single sample in a study of cytomegalovirus exposure and HLA in healthy donors. TCRdb's copy holds only in-frame clones and misses some; the assay was immunoSEQ multiplex PCR. The sample contains about 130,000 clones, approximately 85% of which appear only once. Sequencing was carried out using PBMCs. The receptors shown here come from a woman between 25 and 40 years old in good health and CMV-seropositive. Both conserved end residues are part of each CDR3. D genes are given only for firm matches. The size entry is marked missing in some rows and otherwise reads once, few, many or a size class.

>NA|TRBD1|TRBV28|TRBJ2-5
TGTGCCAGCAGTTTAGGGACAGGGCGAGAGACCCAGTACTTC
CASSLGTGRETQYF
>NA|NA|TRBV5-1|TRBJ1-4
TGCGCCAGCAGCTTAACTTCGCTCTTTAATGAAAAACTGTTTTTT
CASSLTSLFNEKLFF
>NA|TRBD2|TRBV5-1|TRBJ2-3
TGCGCCAGCAGCTTGGAGACTAGCGGTAGAGGGGATACGCAGTATTTT
CASSLETSGRGDTQYF
>NA|NA|TRBV6-1|TRBJ1-5
TGTGCCAGCAGTGATTCGGGGATTCCTGGCAATCAGCCCCAGCATTTT
CASSDSGIPGNQPQHF
>NA|TRBD2|TRBV5-1|TRBJ2-5
TGCGCCAGCAGCATTCTAGCGGGACGGGCGGTAGAGACCCAGTACTTC
CASSILAGRAVETQYF
>NA|NA|TRBV5-1|TRBJ1-5
TGCGCCAGCAGCTTGGACAGAGAGGGACTCCAGCATTTT
CASSLDREGLQHF
>NA|NA|TRBV27|TRBJ2-5
TGTGCCAGCAGTTTATGGGCCACCCAAGAGACCCAGTACTTC
CASSLWATQETQYF
>few|NA|TRBV7-8|TRBJ1-5
TGTGCCAGCAGCTCCGGCAACAGGCGCTATAGCAATCAGCCCCAGCATTTT
CASSSGNRRYSNQPQHF
>NA|NA|TRBV5-1|TRBJ2-6
TGCGCCAGCAGCTTGGTGCAGGGAGGCCTCTCTGGGGCCAACGTCCTGACTTTC
CASSLVQGGLSGANVLTF
>NA|TRBD2|TRBV5-1|TRBJ2-7
TGCGCCAGCAGCTGGTCCGGCGGGAGGTCCTCCTACGAGCAGTACTTC
CASSWSGGRSSYEQYF